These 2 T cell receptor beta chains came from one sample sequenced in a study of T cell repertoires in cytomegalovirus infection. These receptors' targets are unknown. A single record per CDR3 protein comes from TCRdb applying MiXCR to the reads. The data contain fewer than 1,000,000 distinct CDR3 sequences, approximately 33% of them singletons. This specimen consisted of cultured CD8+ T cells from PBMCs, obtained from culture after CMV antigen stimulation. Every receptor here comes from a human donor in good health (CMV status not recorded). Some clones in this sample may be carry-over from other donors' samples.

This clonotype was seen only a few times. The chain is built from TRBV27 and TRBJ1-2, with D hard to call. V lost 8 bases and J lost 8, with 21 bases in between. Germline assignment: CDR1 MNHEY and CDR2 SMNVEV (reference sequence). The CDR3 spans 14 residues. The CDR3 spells CASGWTGSPKGYTF. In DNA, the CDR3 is TGTGCCAGCGGATGGACCGGGTCCCCTAAGGGCTACACCTTC.

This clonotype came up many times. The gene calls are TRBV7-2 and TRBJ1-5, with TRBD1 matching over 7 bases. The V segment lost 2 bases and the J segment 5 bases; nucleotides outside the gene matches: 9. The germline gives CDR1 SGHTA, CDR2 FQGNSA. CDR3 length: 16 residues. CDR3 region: CASSLNRGIFDQPQHF. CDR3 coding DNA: TGTGCCAGCAGCTTAAACAGGGGAATTTTCGATCAGCCCCAGCATTTT.